A single sample is the source of the 10 T cell receptor beta chains below, sequenced in a study of blood T cell repertoires in COVID-19. Libraries were prepared by immunoSEQ multiplex PCR; TCRdb keeps only in-frame clonotypes and omits some of them. In the table there are 150,000 to 200,000 clones, 93% of which are singletons. Sample: peripheral blood. These receptors originate from an older woman with COVID-19, enrolled during active disease.

This chain joins TRBV18 and TRBJ1-4, with TRBD1 identical over 7 bases. This CDR3 is 16 amino acids long. Unmatched junction bases numbered 5, after V lost 4 bases and J lost 0 bases. Germline loops: CDR1 KGHSH, CDR2 LQKENI. CDR3 protein: CASSLRTGATNEKLFF. CDR3 nucleotides: TGTGCCAGCTCACTCCGGACAGGCGCAACTAATGAAAAACTGTTTTTT.

This rearrangement joins TRBV7-2 to TRBJ1-2, with 10 positions matching TRBD1. With 4 bases clipped from V and 6 bases from J, the junction kept 11 bases outside the gene matches. The CDR3 sequence is 16 residues long. Germline CDR1 is SGHTA and CDR2 is FQGNSA. DNA for the CDR3: TGTGCCAGCAGCTCCTATCCCGCCGGGACAGGGGATGGCTACACCTTC. This translates into CASSSYPAGTGDGYTF.

The chain joins TRBV18 to TRBJ1-1; D is possibly TRBD1 (5 bases). V was pared by 4 bases and J by 1 base, with 13 bases between. The germline V gene encodes CDR1 KGHSH and CDR2 LQKENI. The CDR3 length is 15 residues. The CDR3 bases are TGTGCCAGCTCACTGAGCATGCAGGGGAACACTGAAGCTTTCTTT. It is translated as CASSLSMQGNTEAFF.

The V call is TRBV3-1 (or the pseudogene TRBV3-2), the J call TRBJ2-5; TRBD2 is a possible D gene (5 bases). The germline V and J ends were trimmed by 6 bases and 5 bases, with 16 bases remaining between them. The CDR3 runs to 14 residues. Germline CDR1 reads LGHDT; CDR2 reads YNNKEL (reference sequence). CDR3 in amino acids: CASRHPGKFETQYF. For the CDR3, the DNA is TGTGCCAGCAGGCACCCGGGGAAGTTTGAGACCCAGTACTTC.

The V gene is TRBV7-2, the J gene TRBJ1-1; D is possibly TRBD1 (6 bases). The CDR3 is 14 amino acids. V lost 3 bases and J lost 5, with 13 bases in between. The germline V gene has CDR1 SGHTA and CDR2 FQGNSA. This CDR3 is CASSFNRDGTEAFF. In DNA, the CDR3 is TGTGCCAGCAGCTTCAACAGGGATGGGACTGAAGCTTTCTTT.

The rearrangement links TRBV27 to TRBJ1-1, with 9 nucleotides matching TRBD1. Germline CDR1 reads MNHEY; CDR2 reads SMNVEV (reference sequence). CDR3 length: 13 amino acids. Trimming took 0 bases from V and 8 from J; bases not matched to a gene: 1. In DNA form, the CDR3 reads TGTGCCAGCAGTTTATCGGGGACAGGGGAAGCTTTCTTT. Translated, it gives CASSLSGTGEAFF.

CDR3 coding DNA: TGCGCCAGCAGCCCCTATACAACTAATGAAAAACTGTTTTTT. It encodes CASSPYTTNEKLFF. The chain has TRBV4-1 and TRBJ1-4; D remains unclear. The CDR3 runs to 14 residues. V shed 4 bases and J shed 0 bases, with 6 bases lying between them. From germline, CDR1 is MGHRA and CDR2 YSYEKL.

V and J are TRBV4-1 and TRBJ2-6; D is perhaps TRBD2 (6 bases). This CDR3 is 16 amino acids long. The germline V and J ends were trimmed by 0 bases and 6 bases, with 12 bases remaining between them. CDR1 and CDR2 (germline): MGHRA, YSYEKL. The CDR3 DNA follows: TGCGCCAGCAGCCAAGACCCCGGGGGTAAGGCCAACGTCCTGACTTTC. Protein sequence: CASSQDPGGKANVLTF.

The J gene is TRBJ1-1, the V gene TRBV21-1; the table calls TRBD1, which could not be checked here. TRBV21-1 is assigned pseudogene status. This CDR3 is 18 amino acids long. The CDR3 spells CASSKVVYPGTGVAEAFF. In nucleotides, the CDR3 is TGTGCCAGCAGCAAAGTCGTATACCCTGGGACAGGGGTGGCTGAAGCTTTCTTT.

The chain carries TRBV7-2 and TRBJ2-3, with 10 bases aligning to TRBD2. The CDR3 totals 16 residues. CDR1 and CDR2 (germline): SGHTA, FQGNSA. The trim removed 4 bases at V and 3 bases at J, leaving 7 bases unmatched. The CDR3 is CASSWPPGLATDTQYF. The CDR3 DNA reads as TGTGCCAGCAGCTGGCCTCCGGGACTAGCGACAGATACGCAGTATTTT.